The 9 T cell receptor beta chains listed next were all sequenced from one sample in a study of immune evolution from preneoplasia to lung adenocarcinoma. The repertoire was sequenced with immunoSEQ multiplex PCR; TCRdb's copy has only in-frame clones and lacks some. The sample has 6,000 to 6,500 clones, around 73% seen once; the top ten hold 8.5% to 10%. Sequenced sample: FFPE lung adenocarcinoma in situ tissue. Receptor source: an older donor with lung adenocarcinoma.

The chain has TRBV7-6 and TRBJ1-5, with D perhaps matching TRBD1 (5 bases). This CDR3 has 13 amino acids. With 3 bases removed from V and 7 bases from J, the gap between germline ends came to 10 bases. Germline CDR1 and CDR2: SGHVS and FNYEAQ. CDR3 protein: CASSFSRDQPQHF. In DNA form, the CDR3 reads TGTGCCAGCAGCTTCAGCAGGGACCAGCCCCAGCATTTT.

This clone was recorded a few times. CDR3 sequence reads: CASNALEGFGNTIYF. DNA of the CDR3: TGTGCCAGCAACGCCTTAGAGGGATTTGGAAACACCATATATTTT. This chain connects TRBV5-5 to TRBJ1-3; D ambiguous. Trimming left V 6 bases short and J 3 bases short, with 16 bases between. The germline gives CDR1 SGHKS, CDR2 YYEKEE (reference sequence). The CDR3 has 15 residues.

In its sample, this clone ranks as medium-sized. The chain joins TRBV6-1 to TRBJ1-2; D is uncertain. CDR3 length equals 15 residues. V was trimmed by 4 bases and J by 1 base, leaving 13 bases between them. CDR1 and CDR2 (germline): MNHNS, SASEGT. The CDR3 here is CASSVTYAVNYGYTF. CDR3 DNA sequence: TGTGCCAGCAGTGTAACGTACGCAGTTAACTATGGCTACACCTTC.

The V gene is TRBV9, the J gene TRBJ1-6; D unclear. Germline-derived CDR1 and CDR2 are SGDLS and YYNGEE. The V and J ends lost 3 bases and 6 bases respectively, with 7 bases between them. The CDR3 loop spans 13 amino acids. The CDR3 region is CASSGAFNSPLHF. The CDR3, as DNA: TGTGCCAGCAGCGGGGCCTTTAATTCACCCCTCCACTTT.

The chain combines TRBV6-1 with TRBJ2-7; D is undetermined. With 5 bases removed from V and 0 bases from J, the gap between germline ends came to 11 bases. Germline V gives CDR1 MNHNS, CDR2 SASEGT. The CDR3 loop spans 14 amino acids. DNA for the CDR3: TGTGCCAGCAGTTTACACCCGAGCTCCTACGAGCAGTACTTC. This codes for CASSLHPSSYEQYF.

The rearrangement links TRBV4-1 to TRBJ1-1; TRBD1 is a possible D gene (5 bases). Germline V CDR1 and CDR2: MGHRA, YSYEKL. V gave up 1 base and J gave up 0 bases, with 15 bases separating them. This CDR3 has 17 residues. The CDR3 bases are TGCGCCAGCAGCCAAGCCTCCTGGGGGACTTTGAACACTGAAGCTTTCTTT. Encoded protein: CASSQASWGTLNTEAFF.

This clone occurred a few times. V gene TRBV11-2 combines with J gene TRBJ1-2, with 8 nucleotides matching TRBD1. J lost 8 bases, V lost 1 base, and 6 bases had no gene match. Germline loops: CDR1 SGHAT, CDR2 FQNNGV. This CDR3 is 14 amino acids long. CDR3 residues: CASSLAGQGGGYTF. The CDR3 DNA follows: TGTGCCAGCAGCTTAGCCGGACAGGGTGGCGGCTACACCTTC.

The chain is built from TRBV28 and TRBJ2-2, with 12 bases lining up with TRBD2. The CDR3 extends over 17 amino acids. V lost 3 bases, J lost 5 bases, and 7 bases stayed unmatched. Germline loops: CDR1 MDHEN, CDR2 SYDVKM. CDR3 DNA: TGTGCCAGCAGTTTCCCCCCTAGCGGGGGGGCGACCGGGGAGCTGTTTTTT. It encodes CASSFPPSGGATGELFF.

The gene calls are TRBV11-2 and TRBJ1-3; D gene uncertain. Trimming cost V 3 bases and J 3 bases, with 0 bases left between them. This CDR3 spans 11 amino acids. Germline V CDR1 and CDR2: SGHAT, FQNNGV. In DNA form, the CDR3 reads TGTGCCAGCAGCTTTGGAAACACCATATATTTT. This sequence encodes CASSFGNTIYF. Complete variable domain (other parts from reference TRBV11-2 and TRBJ1-3): EAGVAQSPRYKIIEKRQSVAFWCNPISGHATLYWYQQILGQGPKLLIQFQNNGVVDDSQLPKDRFSAERLKGVDSTLKIQPAKLEDSAVYLCASSFGNTIYFGEGSWLTVV.